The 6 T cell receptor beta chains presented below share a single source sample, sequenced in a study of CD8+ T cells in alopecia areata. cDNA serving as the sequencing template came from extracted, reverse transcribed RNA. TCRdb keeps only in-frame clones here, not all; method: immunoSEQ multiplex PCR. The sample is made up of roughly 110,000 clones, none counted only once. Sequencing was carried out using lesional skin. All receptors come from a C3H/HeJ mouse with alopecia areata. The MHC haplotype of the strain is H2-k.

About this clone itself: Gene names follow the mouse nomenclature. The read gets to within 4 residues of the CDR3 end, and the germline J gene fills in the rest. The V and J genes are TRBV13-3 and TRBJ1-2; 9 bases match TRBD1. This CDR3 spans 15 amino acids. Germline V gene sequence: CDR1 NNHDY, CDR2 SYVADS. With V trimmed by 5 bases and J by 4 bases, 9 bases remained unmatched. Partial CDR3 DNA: TGTGCCAGCAGGCCTACAGGGGGCGGCGGCTCC. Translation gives CASRPTGGGGS. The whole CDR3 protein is CASRPTGGGGSDYTF.

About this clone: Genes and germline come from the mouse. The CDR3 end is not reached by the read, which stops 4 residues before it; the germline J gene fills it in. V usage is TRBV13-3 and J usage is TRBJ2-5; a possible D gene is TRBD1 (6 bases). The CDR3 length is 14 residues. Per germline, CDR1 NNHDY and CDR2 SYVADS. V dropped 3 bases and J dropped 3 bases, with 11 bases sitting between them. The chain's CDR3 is CASSGSDSQDTQYF. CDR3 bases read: TGTGCCAGCAGTGGCTCGGACAGTCAAGAC.

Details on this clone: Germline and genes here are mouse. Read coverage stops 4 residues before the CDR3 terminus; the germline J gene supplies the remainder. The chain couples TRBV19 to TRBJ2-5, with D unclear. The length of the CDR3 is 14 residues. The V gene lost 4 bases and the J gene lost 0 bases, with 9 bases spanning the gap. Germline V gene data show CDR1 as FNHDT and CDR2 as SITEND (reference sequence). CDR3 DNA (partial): TGTGCCAGCAGTCCCAGACATAACCAAGAC. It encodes CASSPRHNQD. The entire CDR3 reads CASSPRHNQDTQYF.

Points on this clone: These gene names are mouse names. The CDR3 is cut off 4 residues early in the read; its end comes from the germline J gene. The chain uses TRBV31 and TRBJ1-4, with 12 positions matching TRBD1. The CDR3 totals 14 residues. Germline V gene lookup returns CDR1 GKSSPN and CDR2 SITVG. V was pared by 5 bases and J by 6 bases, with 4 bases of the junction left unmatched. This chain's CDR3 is CAWAGTGGDERLFF. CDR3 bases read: TGTGCCTGGGCCGGGACAGGGGGCGACGAA.

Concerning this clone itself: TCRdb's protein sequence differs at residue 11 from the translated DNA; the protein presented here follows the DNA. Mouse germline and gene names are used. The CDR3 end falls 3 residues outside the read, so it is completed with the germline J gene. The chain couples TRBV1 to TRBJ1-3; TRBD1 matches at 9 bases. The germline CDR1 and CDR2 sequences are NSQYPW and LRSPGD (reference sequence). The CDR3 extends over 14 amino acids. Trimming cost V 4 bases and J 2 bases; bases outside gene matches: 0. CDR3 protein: CTCSDRGPGNTLYF. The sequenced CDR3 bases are TGCACCTGCAGTGACAGGGGGCCTGGAAATACG. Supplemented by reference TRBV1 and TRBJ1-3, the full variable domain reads VTLLEQNPRWRLVPRGQAVNLRCILKNSQYPWMSWYQQDLQKQLQWLFTLRSPGDKEVKSLPGADYLATRVTDTELRLQVANMSQGRTLYCTCSDRGPGNTLYFGEGSRLIVV.

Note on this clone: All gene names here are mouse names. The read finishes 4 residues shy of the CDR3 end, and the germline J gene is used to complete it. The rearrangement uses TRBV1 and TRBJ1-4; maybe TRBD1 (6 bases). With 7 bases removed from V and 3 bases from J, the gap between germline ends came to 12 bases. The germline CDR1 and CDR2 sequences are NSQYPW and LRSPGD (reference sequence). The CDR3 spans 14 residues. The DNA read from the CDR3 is TGCACCTGCAAGGCACAGGGACCCAACGAA. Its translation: CTCKAQGPNE. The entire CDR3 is CTCKAQGPNERLFF.